The 30 T cell receptor beta chains given below trace back to one sample, sequenced in a study of shared clonotypes between healthy human individuals. The data were produced by immunoSEQ multiplex PCR, yet TCRdb's version contains in-frame clones alone and is incomplete. The table shows about 1.1 million clones, with 60% to 80% occurring only once. The sample consisted of memory CD4+ T cells from PBMCs. Subset in this sample: CD45RA-negative fraction. The receptors stem from a man aged 18 to 29 in good health. Some clones in this sample may be carry-over from other donors' samples.

This chain links TRBV7-9 with TRBJ1-2, with TRBD1 as a possible D gene (6 bases). Germline CDR1 reads SEHNR; CDR2 reads FQNEAQ (reference sequence). The CDR3 length is 14 residues. V lost 1 base and J 7 bases, leaving 13 bases between the germline ends. The CDR3 here is CASSLGLGHFGYTF. Here the CDR3 DNA reads TGTGCCAGCAGCTTAGGTTTGGGACACTTTGGCTACACCTTC.

The chain is built from TRBV18 and TRBJ2-1, with D possibly TRBD1 on 8 matching bases. Trimming shortened V by 3 bases and J by 11 bases, and 20 bases separated the two germline ends. Germline V CDR1 and CDR2: KGHSH, LQKENI. This CDR3 region has 15 residues. CDR3 nucleotide sequence: TGTGCCAGCTCACCTGACAGGGGAGGGGAAATCAAGCAGTTCTTC. Amino acid sequence: CASSPDRGGEIKQFF. The variable domain in full, completed from reference TRBV18 and TRBJ2-1, reads NAGVMQNPRHLVRRRGQEARLRCSPMKGHSHVYWYRQLPEEGLKFMVYLQKENIIDESGMPKERFSAEFPKEGPSILRIQQVVRGDSAAYFCASSPDRGGEIKQFFGPGTRLTVL.

CDR3 loop: CASTRARTQYF. The CDR3 DNA sequence: TGTGCCAGCACGAGGGCTAGAACGCAGTATTTT. This sequence joins TRBV28 and TRBJ2-3, with D perhaps TRBD2 (5 bases). The CDR3 is 11 residues long. CDR1 and CDR2 from the germline V gene are MDHEN and SYDVKM. With 7 bases removed from V and 9 bases from J, the gap between germline ends came to 11 bases.

Points on this clone: Just one base apart from a much larger clone, this may be a read error. Other DNA sequences from this sample encode an identical CDR3 as well. The chain combines TRBV5-4 with TRBJ1-1; TRBD1 matches 9 bases. The CDR3 length is 15 residues. In germline, CDR1 is SGHNT, CDR2 YYREEE (reference sequence). Trimming at V came to 3 bases and at J to 2 bases, leaving 5 bases not matched to a gene. The CDR3 coding sequence is TGTGCCAGCAGCTGGCCGGGACAGGGAAACACTGAAGCTTTCTTT. Its protein product is CASSWPGQGNTEAFF.

This clone was counted at least ten times. The sample holds other DNA sequences that translate to the same CDR3. The chain is built from TRBV5-1 and TRBJ2-7; D call uncertain. This CDR3 region has 15 residues. Germline lookup yields CDR1 SGHRS and CDR2 YFSETQ. Trimming removed 2 bases at V and 1 base at J, with 13 bases between. The CDR3 DNA sequence: TGCGCCAGCAGCTTCGATCCAGCCTTGTCCTACGAGCAGTACTTC. Translated, it gives CASSFDPALSYEQYF.

J is TRBJ2-7 and V is TRBV5-6; D unresolved. CDR3 length: 14 residues. Germline CDR1 reads SGHDT; CDR2 reads YYEEEE. Trimming shortened V by 4 bases and J by 4 bases, and 15 bases separated the two germline ends. The CDR3 spells CASSLGPQLYEQYF. The CDR3 DNA is TGTGCCAGCAGCCTGGGTCCCCAGTTGTACGAGCAGTACTTC.

The V call is TRBV27, the J call TRBJ2-3, with 13 bases matching TRBD2. CDR1 MNHEY and CDR2 SMNVEV come from the germline V gene (reference sequence). The V segment lost 8 bases and the J segment 0 bases; nucleotides outside the gene matches: 14. The CDR3 length is 19 residues. The CDR3 DNA is TGTGCCAGCGAGCCCTCACTAGCGGGAGGGCCAACTAGCACAGATACGCAGTATTTT. This codes for CASEPSLAGGPTSTDTQYF.

The gene calls are TRBV6-5 and TRBJ2-7; 10 bases line up with TRBD2. The ends lost 10 bases at V and 2 bases at J; junction bases unmatched: 11. Per germline, CDR1 MNHEY and CDR2 SVGAGI. The CDR3 extends over 15 amino acids. The CDR3 loop reads CATRPPSGRAYEQYF. CDR3 in DNA: TGTGCCACTCGGCCTCCTAGCGGGAGAGCCTACGAGCAGTACTTC.

This chain uses TRBV11-1 with TRBJ2-6, with 10 positions matching TRBD1. V gave up 5 bases and J gave up 4 bases; unmatched junction bases: 8. Per germline, CDR1 SGHAT and CDR2 FQDESV (reference sequence). CDR3 size: 17 residues. The CDR3 coding sequence is TGTGCCAGCAGCCTCGGGACAGGGGTACCCGGGGCCAACGTCCTGACTTTC. Amino acid sequence: CASSLGTGVPGANVLTF.

The V and J genes are TRBV5-1 and TRBJ2-7, with TRBD2 identical over 9 bases. V shed 7 bases, J shed 4 bases, and the junction held 9 bases outside the gene matches. This CDR3 comprises 14 residues. The germline gives CDR1 SGHRS, CDR2 YFSETQ. CDR3 loop: CASGLAGVPYEQYF. CDR3 sequence (DNA): TGCGCCAGCGGTTTAGCGGGAGTCCCGTACGAGCAGTACTTC.

The chain combines TRBV5-1 with TRBJ2-7; 9 bases map to TRBD2. The junction had 9 bases not matched to a gene; V was cut back by 4 bases and J by 1 base. The CDR3 covers 16 residues. Germline V CDR1 and CDR2: SGHRS, YFSETQ. CDR3 protein: CASSKREDRLSYEQYF. In DNA form, the CDR3 reads TGCGCCAGCAGCAAGCGGGAGGACCGTCTTTCCTACGAGCAGTACTTC.

The chain combines TRBV11-2 with TRBJ2-7; D is possibly TRBD2 (5 bases). The germline V gene has CDR1 SGHAT and CDR2 FQNNGV. V was pared by 6 bases and J by 1 base, with 10 bases between. The CDR3 is 13 amino acids. CDR3 sequence: CASRGSGSYEQYF. CDR3 sequence (DNA): TGTGCCAGCAGGGGGAGCGGTTCCTACGAGCAGTACTTC.

About this clone itself: This CDR3 is also generated by other DNA sequences in the sample. This chain joins TRBV5-1 and TRBJ1-1; D perhaps matches TRBD1 (5 bases). Trimming pared 2 bases from V and 2 bases from J, leaving 10 bases between. Germline CDR1 and CDR2: SGHRS and YFSETQ. CDR3 length: 14 amino acids. The CDR3 coding sequence is TGCGCCAGCAGCTTCTCAGGGACTAACACTGAAGCTTTCTTT. The encoded protein is CASSFSGTNTEAFF.

This sequence joins TRBV11-2 and TRBJ2-7, with 8 bases matching TRBD2. The trim removed 6 bases at V and 3 bases at J, leaving 7 bases unmatched. CDR1 is SGHAT and CDR2 is FQNNGV in the germline V gene. The CDR3 is 14 residues long. Here the CDR3 DNA reads TGTGCCAGCAGGGATGGGAGCGGGAGCTACGAGCAGTACTTC. Translation: CASRDGSGSYEQYF.

In DNA form, the CDR3 reads TGTGCCTGGAGTGTACTCAGGGTCGGCTATGGCTACACCTTC. Residues: CAWSVLRVGYGYTF. The genes are TRBV30 and TRBJ1-2; maybe TRBD1 (5 bases). V was clipped by 0 bases and J by 4 bases, with 12 bases between them. CDR1 and CDR2 from the germline V gene are GTSNPN and SVGIG (reference sequence). This CDR3 spans 14 amino acids.

The rearrangement links TRBV19 to TRBJ1-1; D remains unclear. V was clipped by 6 bases and J by 6 bases, with 11 bases between them. The germline gives CDR1 LNHDA, CDR2 SQIVND (reference sequence). The CDR3 covers 12 residues. CDR3 bases: TGTGCCAGTAGCCCTCGGTGGGCTGAAGCTTTCTTT. Its protein is CASSPRWAEAFF.

The genes are TRBV11-2 and TRBJ2-5; a weak D match, TRBD1 (7 bases). V shed 3 bases and J shed 7 bases, with 21 bases lying between them. Germline V gene lookup returns CDR1 SGHAT and CDR2 FQNNGV. The CDR3 is made up of 16 amino acids. CDR3 protein: CASSFPEGADKGTQYF. In DNA form, the CDR3 reads TGTGCCAGCAGCTTCCCGGAGGGGGCCGATAAAGGGACCCAGTACTTC. Full variable domain (missing parts from reference TRBV11-2 and TRBJ2-5): EAGVAQSPRYKIIEKRQSVAFWCNPISGHATLYWYQQILGQGPKLLIQFQNNGVVDDSQLPKDRFSAERLKGVDSTLKIQPAKLEDSAVYLCASSFPEGADKGTQYFGPGTRLLVL.

For the CDR3, the DNA is TGTGCCAGCAGTTTCCTAGCGGGGCGAGCCTACGAGCAGTACTTC. Translated: CASSFLAGRAYEQYF. The J gene is TRBJ2-7, the V gene TRBV28; 9 nucleotides agree with TRBD2. V gave up 3 bases and J gave up 2 bases; unmatched junction bases: 5. CDR3 size: 15 residues. Germline-derived CDR1 and CDR2 are MDHEN and SYDVKM.

CDR3 DNA: TGTGCCAGCAGCACTAGCGGGAGGGCCCACGAGCAGTACTTC. This gives the protein CASSTSGRAHEQYF. The chain carries TRBV13 and TRBJ2-7; TRBD2 agrees at 13 bases. Germline trimming cut 5 bases from V and 5 bases from J; bases unmatched to any gene: 3. This CDR3 has 14 residues. Germline CDR1 reads PRHDT; CDR2 reads FYEKMQ (reference sequence).

There are a few counts of this clone. The J gene is TRBJ1-1, the V gene TRBV7-9; D is undetermined. The CDR3 loop spans 15 amino acids. Between the trimmed V and J ends, which lost 5 bases and 5 bases, there was a span of 18 bases. CDR1 is SEHNR, CDR2 FQNEAQ, per germline (reference sequence). CDR3 in DNA: TGTGCCAGCAGCCCCCGAGGGATGAGAGGGACTGAAGCTTTCTTT. Encoded protein: CASSPRGMRGTEAFF.

The chain is built from TRBV6-5 and TRBJ1-2, with TRBD1 matching 10 bases. CDR3 length equals 15 residues. CDR1 and CDR2 (germline): MNHEY, SVGAGI. V was clipped by 5 bases and J by 4 bases; unmatched bases: 7. The CDR3 bases are TGTGCCAGCAGTATACGACAGGGGGCAGGCTATGGCTACACCTTC. Translated: CASSIRQGAGYGYTF.

V usage is TRBV18 and J usage is TRBJ2-3; D may be TRBD1 (6 bases). V gave up 2 bases and J gave up 4 bases, with 19 bases separating them. The length of the CDR3 is 17 residues. From germline, CDR1 is KGHSH and CDR2 LQKENI. The CDR3 bases are TGTGCCAGCTCACCATACGTCGGGCAGGGGAACGCAGATACGCAGTATTTT. Its protein product is CASSPYVGQGNADTQYF.

J is TRBJ2-2 and V is TRBV18, with D possibly matching TRBD2 (5 bases). Trimming cost V 2 bases and J 4 bases, with 11 bases left between them. This CDR3 has 15 amino acids. CDR1 KGHSH and CDR2 LQKENI come from the germline V gene. CDR3 protein: CASSPSSGATGELFF. The CDR3 region has the DNA TGTGCCAGCTCACCAAGCAGCGGAGCCACCGGGGAGCTGTTTTTT.

The V and J genes are TRBV4-1 and TRBJ2-1; TRBD1 matches 11 bases. Germline trimming cut 4 bases from V and 8 bases from J; bases unmatched to any gene: 16. Germline-derived CDR1 and CDR2 are MGHRA and YSYEKL. The CDR3 loop spans 18 amino acids. CDR3 coding DNA: TGCGCCAGCAGCCGGCTAGACCTTGCTGTGGGACAGGGGGATGAGCAGTTCTTC. This encodes CASSRLDLAVGQGDEQFF.

Comments on this clone: At the DNA level, this CDR3 is encoded by other sequences in the same sample as well. The chain carries TRBV2 and TRBJ2-6; D not resolved. The CDR3 sequence is 13 residues long. The germline CDR1 and CDR2 sequences are SNHLY and FYNNEI. Trimming shortened V by 3 bases and J by 4 bases, and 4 bases separated the two germline ends. The CDR3 region is CASSEGGANVLTF. CDR3 coding DNA: TGTGCCAGCAGTGAGGGCGGGGCCAACGTCCTGACTTTC.

The genes are TRBV28 and TRBJ2-5; D might be TRBD1 or TRBD2, each matching 6 bases. Germline V gene sequence: CDR1 MDHEN, CDR2 SYDVKM. The CDR3 is 15 residues long. Trimming shortened V by 5 bases and J by 9 bases, and 22 bases separated the two germline ends. This CDR3 reads CASSPAGQPVVAQYF. The CDR3 DNA reads TGTGCCAGCAGTCCCGCGGGACAACCGGTCGTGGCCCAGTACTTC.

This chain joins TRBV19 and TRBJ1-4; no clear D. This CDR3 has 14 amino acids. With 3 bases removed from V and 4 bases from J, the gap between germline ends came to 9 bases. Germline loops: CDR1 LNHDA, CDR2 SQIVND (reference sequence). This CDR3 is CASSIWSFNEKLFF. In DNA form, the CDR3 reads TGTGCCAGTAGTATTTGGAGTTTTAATGAAAAACTGTTTTTT.

V and J are TRBV7-2 and TRBJ1-5; maybe TRBD1 (5 bases). Germline-derived CDR1 and CDR2 are SGHTA and FQGNSA. The CDR3 sequence is 15 residues long. The V end was cut by 1 base, the J end by 2 bases, with 9 bases between. CDR3 nucleotides: TGTGCCAGCAGCTTAGGCCGGGGACGCAATCAGCCCCAGCATTTT. Protein: CASSLGRGRNQPQHF.

The chain has TRBV5-8 and TRBJ1-4; no reliable D call. CDR1 and CDR2 from the germline V gene are SGHTS and YDEGEE. The CDR3 runs to 12 residues. V lost 5 bases and J 7 bases, leaving 9 bases between the germline ends. CDR3 protein: CASSPRIEKLFF. For the CDR3, the DNA is TGTGCCAGCAGTCCCCGGATTGAAAAACTGTTTTTT.

The chain couples TRBV28 to TRBJ2-3, with D possibly being TRBD1 (6 bases). V was cut by 4 bases and J by 1 base, with 12 bases left in between. The CDR3 covers 15 residues. The V gene's germline CDR1 is MDHEN and CDR2 SYDVKM. CDR3 protein: CASSSSGDGTDTQYF. The DNA for the CDR3 is TGTGCCAGCAGTTCCTCAGGGGACGGCACAGATACGCAGTATTTT.